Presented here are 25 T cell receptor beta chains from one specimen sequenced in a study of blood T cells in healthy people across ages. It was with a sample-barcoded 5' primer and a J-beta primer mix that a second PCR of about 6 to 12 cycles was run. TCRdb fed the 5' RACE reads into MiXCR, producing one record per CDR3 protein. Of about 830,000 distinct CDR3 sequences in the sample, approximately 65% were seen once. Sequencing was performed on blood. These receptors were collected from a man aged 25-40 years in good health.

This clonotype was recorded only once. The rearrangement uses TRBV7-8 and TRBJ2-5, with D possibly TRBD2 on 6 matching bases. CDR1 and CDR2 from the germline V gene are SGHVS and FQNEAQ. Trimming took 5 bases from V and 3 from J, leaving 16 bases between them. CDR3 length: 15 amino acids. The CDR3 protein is CASSLLRDPKETQYF. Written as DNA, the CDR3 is TGTGCCAGCAGCCTATTGCGGGACCCAAAAGAGACCCAGTACTTC.

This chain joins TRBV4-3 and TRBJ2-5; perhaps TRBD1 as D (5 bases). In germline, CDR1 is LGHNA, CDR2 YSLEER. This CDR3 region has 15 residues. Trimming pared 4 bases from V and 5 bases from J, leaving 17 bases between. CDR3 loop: CASSPGAGQGETQYF. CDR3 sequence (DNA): TGCGCCAGCAGCCCGGGTGCTGGGCAGGGCGAGACCCAGTACTTC.

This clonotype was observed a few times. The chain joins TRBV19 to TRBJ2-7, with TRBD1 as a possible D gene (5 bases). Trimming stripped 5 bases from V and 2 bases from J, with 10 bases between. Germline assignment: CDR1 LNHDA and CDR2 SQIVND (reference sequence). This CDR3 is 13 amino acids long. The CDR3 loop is CASSQGSTYEQYF. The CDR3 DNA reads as TGTGCCAGTAGTCAGGGTTCGACCTACGAGCAGTACTTC. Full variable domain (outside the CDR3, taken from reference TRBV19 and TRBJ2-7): DGGITQSPKYLFRKEGQNVTLSCEQNLNHDAMYWYRQDPGQGLRLIYYSQIVNDFQKGDIAEGYSVSREKKESFPLTVTSAQKNPTAFYLCASSQGSTYEQYFGPGTRLTVT.

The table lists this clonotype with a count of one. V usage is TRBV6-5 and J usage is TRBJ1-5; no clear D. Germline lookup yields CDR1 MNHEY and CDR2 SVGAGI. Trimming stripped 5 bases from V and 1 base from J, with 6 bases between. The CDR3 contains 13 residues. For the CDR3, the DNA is TGTGCCAGCAGTATTTTCAGCAATCAGCCCCAGCATTTT. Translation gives CASSIFSNQPQHF.

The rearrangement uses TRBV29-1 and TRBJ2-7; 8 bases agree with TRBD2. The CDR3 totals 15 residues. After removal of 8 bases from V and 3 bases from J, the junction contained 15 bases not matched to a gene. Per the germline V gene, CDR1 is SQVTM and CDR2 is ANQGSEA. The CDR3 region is CSFSGGGRLYYEQYF. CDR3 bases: TGCAGCTTCTCTGGCGGGGGGCGTCTCTACTACGAGCAGTACTTC.

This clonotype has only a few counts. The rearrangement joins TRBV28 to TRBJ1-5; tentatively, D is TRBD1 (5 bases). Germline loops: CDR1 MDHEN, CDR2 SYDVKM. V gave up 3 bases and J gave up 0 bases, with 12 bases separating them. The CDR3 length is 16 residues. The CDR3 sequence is CASSFQRGYSNQPQHF. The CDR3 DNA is TGTGCCAGCAGTTTTCAACGGGGGTATAGCAATCAGCCCCAGCATTTT.

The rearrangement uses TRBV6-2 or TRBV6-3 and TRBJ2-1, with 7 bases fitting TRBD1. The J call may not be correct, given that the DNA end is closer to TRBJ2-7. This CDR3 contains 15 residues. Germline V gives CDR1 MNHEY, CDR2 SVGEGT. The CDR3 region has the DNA TGTGCCAGCACCCAACCAGGGGGTTCCTACAATGAGCAGTACTTC. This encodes CASTQPGGSYNEQYF.

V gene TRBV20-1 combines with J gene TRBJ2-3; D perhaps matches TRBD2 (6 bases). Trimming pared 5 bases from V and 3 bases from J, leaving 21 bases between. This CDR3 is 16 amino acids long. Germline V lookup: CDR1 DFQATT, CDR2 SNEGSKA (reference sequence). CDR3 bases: TGCAGTGCTTACCCGGGACTCCGGCCTACTACAGATACGCAGTATTTT. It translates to CSAYPGLRPTTDTQYF.

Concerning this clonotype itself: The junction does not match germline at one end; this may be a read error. The CDR3 DNA is TGTGCTAGCAGCCGTTTAGACCAAGAGACCCAGTACTTC. Translation gives CASSRLDQETQYF. This rearrangement joins TRBV7-7 to TRBJ2-5; D is undetermined. Germline CDR1 SSHAT, CDR2 FNYEAQ (reference sequence). The CDR3 length is 13 residues.

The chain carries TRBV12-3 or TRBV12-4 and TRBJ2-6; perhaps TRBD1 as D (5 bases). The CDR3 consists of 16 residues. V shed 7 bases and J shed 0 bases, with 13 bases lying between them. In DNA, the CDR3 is TGTGCCAGCACCAGGGATCCACGCTCTGGGGCCAACGTCCTGACTTTC. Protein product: CASTRDPRSGANVLTF.

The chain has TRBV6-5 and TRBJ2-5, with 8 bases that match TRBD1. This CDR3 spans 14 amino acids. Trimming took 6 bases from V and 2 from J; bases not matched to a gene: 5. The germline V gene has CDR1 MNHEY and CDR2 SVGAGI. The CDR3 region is CASRTRTGQETQYF. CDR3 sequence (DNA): TGTGCCAGCAGGACTAGGACAGGGCAAGAGACCCAGTACTTC.

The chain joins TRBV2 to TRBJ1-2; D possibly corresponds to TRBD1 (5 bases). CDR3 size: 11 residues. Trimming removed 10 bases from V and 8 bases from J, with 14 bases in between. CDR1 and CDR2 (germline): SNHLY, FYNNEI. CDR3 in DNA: TGTGCCATTGGGACCCTGCGGGGCTACACCTTC. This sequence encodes CAIGTLRGYTF.

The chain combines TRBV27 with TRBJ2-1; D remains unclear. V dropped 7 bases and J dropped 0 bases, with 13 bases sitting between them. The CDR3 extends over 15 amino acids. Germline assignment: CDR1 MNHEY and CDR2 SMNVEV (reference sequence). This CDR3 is CASKWGFSSYNEQFF. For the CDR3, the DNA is TGTGCCAGCAAGTGGGGATTTAGCTCCTACAATGAGCAGTTCTTC.

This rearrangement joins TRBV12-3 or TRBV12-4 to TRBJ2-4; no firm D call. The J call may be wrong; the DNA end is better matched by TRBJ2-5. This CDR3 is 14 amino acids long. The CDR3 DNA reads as TGTGCCAGCAGTTTAGGAGTCCTAAAAGAGACCCAGTACTTC. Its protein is CASSLGVLKETQYF.

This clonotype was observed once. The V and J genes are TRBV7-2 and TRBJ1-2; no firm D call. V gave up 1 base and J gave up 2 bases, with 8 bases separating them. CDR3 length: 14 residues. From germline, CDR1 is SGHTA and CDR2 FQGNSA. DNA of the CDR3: TGTGCCAGCAGCTTAGTAGGTCGGAACTATGGCTACACCTTC. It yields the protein CASSLVGRNYGYTF. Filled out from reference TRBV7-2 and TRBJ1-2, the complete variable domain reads GAGVSQSPSNKVTEKGKDVELRCDPISGHTALYWYRQSLGQGLEFLIYFQGNSAPDKSGLPSDRFSAERTGGSVSTLTIQRTQQEDSAVYLCASSLVGRNYGYTFGSGTRLTVV.

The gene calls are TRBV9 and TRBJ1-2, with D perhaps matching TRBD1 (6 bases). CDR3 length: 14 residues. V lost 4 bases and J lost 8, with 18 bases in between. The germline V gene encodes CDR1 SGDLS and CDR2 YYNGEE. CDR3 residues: CASSTRTANEGYTF. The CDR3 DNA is TGTGCCAGCAGCACCCGGACAGCCAATGAAGGCTACACCTTC. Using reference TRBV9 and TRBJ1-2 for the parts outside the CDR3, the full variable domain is DSGVTQTPKHLITATGQRVTLRCSPRSGDLSVYWYQQSLDQGLQFLIQYYNGEERAKGNILERFSAQQFPDLHSELNLSSLELGDSALYFCASSTRTANEGYTFGSGTRLTVV.

CDR3 amino acids: CASNGGVETDTQYF. CDR3 in DNA: TGTGCCAGCAACGGAGGAGTTGAGACAGATACGCAGTATTTT. The chain carries TRBV2 and TRBJ2-3; the D gene is possibly TRBD2 (5 bases). The germline V gene has CDR1 SNHLY and CDR2 FYNNEI. The CDR3 totals 14 residues. The V end lost 7 bases, the J end lost 3 bases, and 14 bases lay between the germline ends.

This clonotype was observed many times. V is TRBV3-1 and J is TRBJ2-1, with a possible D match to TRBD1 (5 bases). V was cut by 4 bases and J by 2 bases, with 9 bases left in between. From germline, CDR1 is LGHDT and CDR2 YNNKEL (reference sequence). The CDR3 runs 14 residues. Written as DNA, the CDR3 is TGTGCCAGCAGCCCAGGCAGGGCCTACAATGAGCAGTTCTTC. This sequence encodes CASSPGRAYNEQFF.

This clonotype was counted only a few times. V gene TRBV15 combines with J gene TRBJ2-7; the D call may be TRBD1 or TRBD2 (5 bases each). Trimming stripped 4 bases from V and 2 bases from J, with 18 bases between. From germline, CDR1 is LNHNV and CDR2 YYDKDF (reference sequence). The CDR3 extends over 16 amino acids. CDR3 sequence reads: CATSKIPGPGTYEQYF. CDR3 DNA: TGTGCCACCAGCAAAATACCGGGACCAGGGACCTACGAGCAGTACTTC.

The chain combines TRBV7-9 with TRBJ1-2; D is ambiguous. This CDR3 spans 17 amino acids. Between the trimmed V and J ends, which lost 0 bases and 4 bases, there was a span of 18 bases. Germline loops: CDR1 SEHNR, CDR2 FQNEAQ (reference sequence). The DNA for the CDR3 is TGTGCCAGCAGCTTAGCCGGGCAGACACGGGGTAGCTATGGCTACACCTTC. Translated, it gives CASSLAGQTRGSYGYTF.

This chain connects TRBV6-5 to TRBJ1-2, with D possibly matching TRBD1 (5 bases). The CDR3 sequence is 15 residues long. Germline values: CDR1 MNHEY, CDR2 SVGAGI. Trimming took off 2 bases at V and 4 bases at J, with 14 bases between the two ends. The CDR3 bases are TGTGCCAGCAGTTACCCAGGGACGCAAGGCTATGGCTACACCTTC. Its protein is CASSYPGTQGYGYTF.

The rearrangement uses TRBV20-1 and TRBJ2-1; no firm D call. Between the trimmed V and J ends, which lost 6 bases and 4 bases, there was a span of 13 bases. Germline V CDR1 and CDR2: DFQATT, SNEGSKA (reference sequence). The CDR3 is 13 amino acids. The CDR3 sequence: CSASLTAYNEQFF. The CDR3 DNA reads TGCAGTGCGTCCCTAACTGCATACAATGAGCAGTTCTTC.

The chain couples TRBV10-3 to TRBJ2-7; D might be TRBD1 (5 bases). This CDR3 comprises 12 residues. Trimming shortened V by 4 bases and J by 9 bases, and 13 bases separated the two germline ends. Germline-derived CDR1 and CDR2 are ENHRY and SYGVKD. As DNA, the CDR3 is TGTGCCATCAGTGGGGGCGAATTGATGCAGTACTTC. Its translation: CAISGGELMQYF.

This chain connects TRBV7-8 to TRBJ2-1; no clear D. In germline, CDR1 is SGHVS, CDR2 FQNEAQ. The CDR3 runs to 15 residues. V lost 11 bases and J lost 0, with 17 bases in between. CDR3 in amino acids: CAGALDVSSYNEQFF. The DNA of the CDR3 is TGTGCCGGCGCCCTAGACGTCTCCTCCTACAATGAGCAGTTCTTC. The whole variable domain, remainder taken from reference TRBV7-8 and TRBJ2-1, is GAGVSQSPRYKVAKRGQDVALRCDPISGHVSLFWYQQALGQGPEFLTYFQNEAQLDKSGLPSDRFFAERPEGSVSTLKIQRTQQEDSAVYLCAGALDVSSYNEQFFGPGTRLTVL.

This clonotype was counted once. CDR3 DNA: TGTGCCAGCGACCAGGGACTAGCGGACGAGCAGTACTTC. It yields the protein CASDQGLADEQYF. The V and J genes are TRBV6-2 or TRBV6-3 and TRBJ2-7; TRBD2 matches at 11 bases. The J segment lost 5 bases and the V segment lost 8 bases, leaving 5 bases of the junction unmatched. This CDR3 has 13 amino acids. CDR1 is MNHEY and CDR2 is SVGEGT in the germline V gene.